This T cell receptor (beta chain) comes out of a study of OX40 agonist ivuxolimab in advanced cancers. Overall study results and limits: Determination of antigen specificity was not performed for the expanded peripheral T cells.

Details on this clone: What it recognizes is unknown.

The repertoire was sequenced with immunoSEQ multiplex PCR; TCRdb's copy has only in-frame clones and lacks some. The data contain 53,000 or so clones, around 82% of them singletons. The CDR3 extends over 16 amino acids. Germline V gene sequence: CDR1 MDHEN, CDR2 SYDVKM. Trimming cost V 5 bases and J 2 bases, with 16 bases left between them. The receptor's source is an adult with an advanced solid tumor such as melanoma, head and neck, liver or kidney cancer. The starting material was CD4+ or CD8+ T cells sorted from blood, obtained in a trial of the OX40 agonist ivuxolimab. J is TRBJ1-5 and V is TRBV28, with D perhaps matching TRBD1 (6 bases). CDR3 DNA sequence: TGTGCCAGCAGTGTCCATACAGGGACTGGCAATCAGCCCCAGCATTTT. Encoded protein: CASSVHTGTGNQPQHF.